This TCR beta chain was identified during a study of blood T cell repertoires in COVID-19. The wider study: Samples representing acute and convalescent COVID-19 were sourced from the United States, Italy and Spain. Sources were T cells, B-cell-depleted T cells, or PBMCs; the material itself was cDNA or gDNA.

This clone occurred a few times. Authors' methods: Estimates of nucleated cell counts were drawn from the amplification of reference gene primers. Measured with immunoSEQ multiplex PCR; TCRdb has only the in-frame clones, and not every one. D and trimming were read from the DNA, whereas the V and J calls and clone size are those reported in that table. The table records 280,000 or so clones, 89% of them present only once. V lost 0 bases, J lost 7 bases, and 16 bases lay in between. The CDR3 has 16 residues. Germline CDR1 reads LNHDA; CDR2 reads SQIVND (reference sequence). Sequenced material: peripheral blood. V and J are TRBV19 and TRBJ1-5; a possible D gene is TRBD1 (5 bases). This sequence was found in a woman aged 60-75 years with acute or convalescent COVID-19. The CDR3 DNA is TGTGCCAGTAGTATAGATCGCGGGGGGGGGTGGCAGCCCCAGCATTTT. Translating gives CASSIDRGGGWQPQHF.